This T cell receptor beta chain was captured in a study of blood T cell repertoires in COVID-19. The wider study: The United States, Italy and Spain supplied acute and convalescent COVID-19 samples. The cDNA or gDNA used as material had been derived from T cells, B-cell-depleted T cells, or PBMCs.

Those enrolled, adults aged about 18 to 89 years, came from around 24 US areas. The CDR3 runs to 16 residues. CDR1 and CDR2 (germline): SGHTA, FQGNSA. V dropped 4 bases and J dropped 6 bases, with 21 bases sitting between them. Generated by immunoSEQ multiplex PCR, the TCRdb table keeps only in-frame clones and is missing some. The sample includes approximately 250,000 clones, about 80% of them seen just once. The sequence came from a young man with acute COVID-19. The chain recombines TRBV7-2 with TRBJ1-2; D might be TRBD1 (5 bases). The sample was PBMCs or T cells enriched from blood (not recorded which). The CDR3 DNA sequence: TGTGCCAGCAGCTCAATGTTAGGTGGGGGAGGTCATGGCTACACCTTC. It encodes CASSSMLGGGGHGYTF.